This TCR beta chain came from a study of T cells in women clearing cervical HPV infection. Measured with immunoSEQ multiplex PCR; TCRdb has only the in-frame clones, and not every one. In all, the sample yields some 20,000 clones. As regards this clone: From the germline J gene comes the end of the CDR3, since the read stops 3 residues before it.

There are 14 residues in the CDR3. V lost 5 bases to trimming and J lost 0 bases, with 9 bases between them. This chain uses TRBV12-3 or TRBV12-4 with TRBJ2-3; a weak D match, TRBD1 (6 bases). The receptor's source is a woman aged 18-70 years with a cervical HPV16 infection that either progressed to CIN3+ or cleared (not recorded which). Material for sequencing was blood buffy coat. The DNA read from the CDR3 is TGTGCCAGCAGTCCCAGGGGCAGCACAGATACG. Protein product: CASSPRGSTDT. From start to end, the CDR3 is CASSPRGSTDTQYF.